This is a list of T cell receptor beta chains from one sample in a study of blood T cells in healthy people across ages. Each CDR3 protein gets one entry after TCRdb re-called the 5' RACE reads with MiXCR. The profile shows around 780,000 distinct CDR3 sequences, approximately 24% of them singletons. These records were also assigned to another study, of T cells of mothers and their children.

The material sequenced was blood. The receptor source for this set is a boy aged 5-17 years in good health. Each CDR3 is given with its conserved first and last residue. Fields, in order: J gene, clone size, V gene, D gene, CDR3 DNA, CDR3 protein. A D gene is named only where the DNA matches it firmly. Some rows mark clone size as missing; the rest say once, few, many or name a class of expanded clone.

TRBJ2-2	NA	TRBV7-9	TRBD1	TGTGCCAGTCCCGGTAGAGGGACAGGGGAGAAGACCGGGGAGCTGTTTTTT	CASPGRGTGEKTGELFF
TRBJ2-7	NA	TRBV12-3/TRBV12-4	NA	TGTGCCAGCAGTGGAGGACAGTTCCCCATTTACGAGCAGTACTTC	CASSGGQFPIYEQYF
TRBJ2-4	NA	TRBV7-9	NA	TGTGCCAGCAGCTTGAGTCAACTCAAAAACATTCAGTACTTC	CASSLSQLKNIQYF
TRBJ1-5	few	TRBV27	NA	TGTGCCAGCAGTGAATCCCGGAGGGGAAGCAATCAGCCCCAGCATTTT	CASSESRRGSNQPQHF
TRBJ2-3	NA	TRBV29-1	NA	TGCAGCGTTGAAGGCTGGGCACTCACAGATACGCAGTATTTT	CSVEGWALTDTQYF
TRBJ2-5	NA	TRBV12-3/TRBV12-4	NA	TGTGCCAGCGGCGATAGGGGGACAAGAAAAGAGACCCAGTACTTC	CASGDRGTRKETQYF
TRBJ1-4	NA	TRBV6-1	TRBD1	TGTGCCAGCCCTCCGGGGCAGGGGGTTGGGACTAATGAAAAACTGTTTTTT	CASPPGQGVGTNEKLFF
TRBJ2-4	NA	TRBV6-1	NA	TGTGCCAGCACACGGACTGAGTCTTTAGCCAAAAACATTCAGTACTTC	CASTRTESLAKNIQYF
TRBJ2-1	few	TRBV7-9	TRBD2	TGTGCCAGCAGTCGAAAGCGGGGGCCCTACAATGAGCAGTTCTTC	CASSRKRGPYNEQFF
TRBJ2-2	many	TRBV6-2/TRBV6-3	TRBD2	TGTGCCAGCAGATTTTGGACTAGAGGGACCGGGGAGCTGTTTTTT	CASRFWTRGTGELFF
TRBJ2-3	NA	TRBV4-1	TRBD2	TGCGCCAGCAGCCAAGGGCTAGCGGGGTACCCTAGCACAGATACGCAGTATTTT	CASSQGLAGYPSTDTQYF
TRBJ1-1	NA	TRBV29-1	NA	TGCAGCGTTCGCTACCCTTTGGACAGTAAGGGCGGAGAGGACACTGAAGCTTTCTTT	CSVRYPLDSKGGEDTEAFF
TRBJ2-2	NA	TRBV2	NA	TGTGCCAGCAGTGAAGCCCCACTAGGGACTCCTAACACCGGGGAGCTGTTTTTT	CASSEAPLGTPNTGELFF
TRBJ1-2	few	TRBV25-1	NA	TGTGCCAGCAGTGACGGGAGACAGGCCCCCTATGGCTACACCTTC	CASSDGRQAPYGYTF
TRBJ2-1	few	TRBV5-4	TRBD2	TGTGCCAGCAGCTTACGAGGAGGCGGGGGAACCTACAATGAGCAGTTCTTC	CASSLRGGGGTYNEQFF
TRBJ2-2	few	TRBV4-1	NA	TGCGCCAGCAGCCAGGAAGAACTGTCCGGGGAGCTGTTTTTT	CASSQEELSGELFF
TRBJ1-3	NA	TRBV2	TRBD1	TGTGCCAGCAGTGAAGGCCCGGTGACAGGGGGCCTCTGGCGAAACACCATATATTTT	CASSEGPVTGGLWRNTIYF
TRBJ1-1	few	TRBV20-1	NA	TGCAGTGCTAGAGATCAAAGGAGCGGGGACACTGAAGCTTTCTTT	CSARDQRSGDTEAFF
TRBJ2-7	many	TRBV11-2	TRBD2	TGTGCCAGCAGCCCTGGGGGGGGTTTCTACGAGCAGTACTTC	CASSPGGGFYEQYF
TRBJ1-1	many	TRBV5-1	NA	TGTGCCAGCAGTGTGGGCACTGAAGCTTTCTTT	CASSVGTEAFF
TRBJ2-7	few	TRBV6-6	NA	TGTGCCAGCACCGGACGCTACTCCTACGAGCAGTACTTC	CASTGRYSYEQYF
TRBJ2-1	few	TRBV20-1	NA	TGCAGTGCTACGGTATACAATGAGCAGTTCTTC	CSATVYNEQFF
TRBJ1-3	NA	TRBV5-1	NA	TGCGCCAGCAGCTTGGCGGGGACACCTGGAAACACCATATATTTT	CASSLAGTPGNTIYF
TRBJ2-1	NA	TRBV12-3/TRBV12-4	TRBD2	TGTGCCAGCAGTTTAGTAACCGGGGGGGCGGCCAAGTTCTTC	CASSLVTGGAAKFF
TRBJ2-1	NA	TRBV29-1	NA	TGCAGCGTTGTAGGGGCACTAGGCGATAATGAGCAGTTCTTC	CSVVGALGDNEQFF
TRBJ1-2	few	TRBV25-1	TRBD1	TGTGCCAGCAGTAATCCGGGACAGCACTACGGCTACACCTTC	CASSNPGQHYGYTF
TRBJ1-4	NA	TRBV25-1	NA	TGTGCCAGCAGTGGCCGGCCAGGGCCGGTTGAAAAACTGTTTTTT	CASSGRPGPVEKLFF
TRBJ2-1	NA	TRBV20-1	NA	TGCAGTGCTAAGGTCGCAACTTCCTCGAGGAATGAGCAGTTCTTC	CSAKVATSSRNEQFF
TRBJ1-4	NA	TRBV6-5	NA	TGTGCCTCCGGCGGGACTAATGAAAAACTGTTTTTT	CASGGTNEKLFF
TRBJ2-6	NA	TRBV10-1	TRBD1	TGCGCCAGCAGTAAAAGGCCGGGGACAGGAGCTCCTAAAGGGGTCGGGGCCAACGTCCTGACTTTC	CASSKRPGTGAPKGVGANVLTF
TRBJ2-3	NA	TRBV19	NA	TGTGCCAGTAGGACAGGACCCTCCACAGATACGCAGTATTTT	CASRTGPSTDTQYF